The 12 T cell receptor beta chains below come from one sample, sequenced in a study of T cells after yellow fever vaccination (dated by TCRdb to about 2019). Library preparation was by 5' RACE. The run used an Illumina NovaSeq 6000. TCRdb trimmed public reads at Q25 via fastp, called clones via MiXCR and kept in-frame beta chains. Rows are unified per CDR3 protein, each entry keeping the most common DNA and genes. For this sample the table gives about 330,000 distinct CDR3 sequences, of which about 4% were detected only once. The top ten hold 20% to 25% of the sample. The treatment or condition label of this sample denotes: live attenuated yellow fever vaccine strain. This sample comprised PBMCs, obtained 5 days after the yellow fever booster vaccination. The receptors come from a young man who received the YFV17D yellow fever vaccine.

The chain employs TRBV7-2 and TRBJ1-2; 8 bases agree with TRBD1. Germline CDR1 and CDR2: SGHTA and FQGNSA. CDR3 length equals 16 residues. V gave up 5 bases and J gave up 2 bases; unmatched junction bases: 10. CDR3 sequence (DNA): TGTGCCAGCAGCCCGGACAGGGTTTGGGGGAACTATGGCTACACCTTC. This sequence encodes CASSPDRVWGNYGYTF.

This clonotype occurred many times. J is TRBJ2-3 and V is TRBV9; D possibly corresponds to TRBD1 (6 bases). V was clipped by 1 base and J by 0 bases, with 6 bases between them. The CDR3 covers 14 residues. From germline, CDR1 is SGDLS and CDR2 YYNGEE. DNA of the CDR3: TGTGCCAGCAGCGTAAGGGGGAGCACAGATACGCAGTATTTT. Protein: CASSVRGSTDTQYF.

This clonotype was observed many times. The CDR3, as DNA: TGTGCCAGCAGCTTAGCGGGTATTCCCCTCCACTTT. It encodes CASSLAGIPLHF. This chain links TRBV7-9 with TRBJ1-6; unclear D gene. Germline CDR1 is SEHNR and CDR2 is FQNEAQ (reference sequence). The V gene lost 0 bases and the J gene lost 13 bases, with 7 bases spanning the gap. The CDR3 covers 12 residues.

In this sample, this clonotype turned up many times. The CDR3 spells CASSLAVGGNYGYTF. The CDR3 DNA sequence: TGTGCCAGCAGCTTAGCTGTAGGGGGAAACTATGGCTACACCTTC. The J gene is TRBJ1-2, the V gene TRBV7-9, with TRBD1 as a possible D gene (6 bases). The CDR3 is 15 residues long. Germline V gives CDR1 SEHNR, CDR2 FQNEAQ (reference sequence). V lost 0 bases and J lost 2, with 10 bases in between.

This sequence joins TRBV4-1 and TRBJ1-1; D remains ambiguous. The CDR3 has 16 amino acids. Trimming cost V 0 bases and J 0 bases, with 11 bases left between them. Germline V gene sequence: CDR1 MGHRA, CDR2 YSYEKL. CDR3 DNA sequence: TGCGCCAGCAGCCAAGAAGGCTGGGCATTGAACACTGAAGCTTTCTTT. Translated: CASSQEGWALNTEAFF.

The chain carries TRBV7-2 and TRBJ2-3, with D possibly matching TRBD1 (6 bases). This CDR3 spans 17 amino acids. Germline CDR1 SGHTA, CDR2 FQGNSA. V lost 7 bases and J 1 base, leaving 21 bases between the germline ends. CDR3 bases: TGTGCCAGCACCAAGTGGGGGCCTCGTTTGGGCACAGATACGCAGTATTTT. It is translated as CASTKWGPRLGTDTQYF.

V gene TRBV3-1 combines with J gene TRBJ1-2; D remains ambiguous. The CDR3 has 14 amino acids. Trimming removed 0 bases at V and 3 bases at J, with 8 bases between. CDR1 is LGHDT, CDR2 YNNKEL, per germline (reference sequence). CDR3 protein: CASSQDPGDYGYTF. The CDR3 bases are TGTGCCAGCAGCCAAGACCCAGGCGACTATGGCTACACCTTC.

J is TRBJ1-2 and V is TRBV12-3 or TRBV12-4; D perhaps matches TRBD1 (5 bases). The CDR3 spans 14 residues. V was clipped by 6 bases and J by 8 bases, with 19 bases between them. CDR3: CASRPSGTFLGYTF. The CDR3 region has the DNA TGTGCCAGCAGACCCTCGGGGACGTTTTTGGGCTACACCTTC.

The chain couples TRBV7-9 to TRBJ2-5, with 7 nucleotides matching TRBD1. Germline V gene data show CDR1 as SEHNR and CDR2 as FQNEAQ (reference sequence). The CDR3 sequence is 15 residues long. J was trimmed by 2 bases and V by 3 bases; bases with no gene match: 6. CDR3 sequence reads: CASSFWDRAQETQYF. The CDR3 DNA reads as TGTGCCAGCAGCTTTTGGGACAGAGCTCAAGAGACCCAGTACTTC. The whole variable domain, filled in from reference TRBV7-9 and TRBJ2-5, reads DTGVSQNPRHKITKRGQNVTFRCDPISEHNRLYWYRQTLGQGPEFLTYFQNEAQLEKSRLLSDRFSAERPKGSFSTLEIQRTEQGDSAMYLCASSFWDRAQETQYFGPGTRLLVL.

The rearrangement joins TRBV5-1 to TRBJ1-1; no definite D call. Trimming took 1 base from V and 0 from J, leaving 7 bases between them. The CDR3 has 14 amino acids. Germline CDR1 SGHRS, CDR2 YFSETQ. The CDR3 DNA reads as TGCGCCAGCAGCTTGTGGGAAATGAACACTGAAGCTTTCTTT. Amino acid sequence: CASSLWEMNTEAFF. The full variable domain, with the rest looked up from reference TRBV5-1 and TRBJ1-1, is KAGVTQTPRYLIKTRGQQVTLSCSPISGHRSVSWYQQTPGQGLQFLFEYFSETQRNKGNFPGRFSGRQFSNSRSEMNVSTLELGDSALYLCASSLWEMNTEAFFGQGTRLTVV.

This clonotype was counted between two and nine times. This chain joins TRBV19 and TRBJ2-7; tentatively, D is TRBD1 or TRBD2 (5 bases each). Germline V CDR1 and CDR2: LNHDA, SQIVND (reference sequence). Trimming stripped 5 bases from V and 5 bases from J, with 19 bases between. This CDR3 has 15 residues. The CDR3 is CASSPSGAGSHEQYF. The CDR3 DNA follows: TGTGCCAGTAGTCCGAGTGGGGCAGGGAGCCACGAGCAGTACTTC.

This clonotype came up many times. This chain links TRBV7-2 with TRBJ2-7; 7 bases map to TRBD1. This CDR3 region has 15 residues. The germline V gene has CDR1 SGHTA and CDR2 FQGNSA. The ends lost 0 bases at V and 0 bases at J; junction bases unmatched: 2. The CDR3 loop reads CASSLAQGVSYEQYV. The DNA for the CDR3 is TGTGCCAGCAGCTTAGCGCAGGGGGTCTCCTACGAGCAGTACGTC.